This T cell receptor (beta chain) was observed in a study of blood T cell repertoires in COVID-19. Background on the study: The origin of the acute and convalescent COVID-19 samples was the United States, Italy and Spain. Sample material is recorded as cDNA or gDNA derived from T cells, B-cell-depleted T cells, or PBMCs.

The CDR3 totals 16 residues. CDR1 is SGHRS, CDR2 YFSETQ, per germline. The V gene end was trimmed by 4 bases and the J gene end by 6 bases; junction bases not matched to a gene: 11. Methods used by the authors: Nucleated cell counts were estimated from reference gene primer amplification. Repertoires were generated with immunoSEQ multiplex PCR, while TCRdb's copy carries only in-frame clones and drops some. V, J and clone size are those of that table, while D and trimming were read from the DNA. This sample has about 82,000 clones, with about 85% found just once. The receptor was isolated from a man aged 80 or over with active or convalescent COVID-19. The sample taken for sequencing was peripheral blood. The chain uses TRBV5-1 and TRBJ2-1, with 9 bases that match TRBD2. The CDR3, as DNA: TGCGCCAGCAGCACCTCGGGGGTAGCGGGAGCCAATGAGCAGTTCTTC. Its protein product is CASSTSGVAGANEQFF.